This T cell receptor beta chain was documented in a study of metastatic and nonmetastatic thyroid tumors. As for the study in general: Thyroid patients, malignant and benign, had repertoires compared across blood and tumor or nodule tissue. Study-wide findings and caveats: It was reportedly found that TCR beta diversity was significantly higher in malignant thyroid tumors than in benign nodules, a difference seen in both blood and tumor samples.

Via MiXCR, TCRdb re-called the PCR reads. The data show some 20,000 clones, with approximately 14% seen just once and under 20% held by the top ten. The V and J ends lost 5 bases and 0 bases respectively, with 11 bases between them. This CDR3 comprises 16 residues. CDR1 is SGHAT, CDR2 FQNNGV, per germline. The entire patient cohort was treatment-naive prior to thyroid surgery. This clone appeared many times. The antigen is undetermined. The sample consisted of blood. The rearrangement links TRBV11-2 to TRBJ2-6; a weak D match, TRBD2 (5 bases). This TCR came from a female donor with papillary thyroid cancer or a benign thyroid nodule (not recorded which). Some clones in this sample may be carry-over from other donors' samples. As DNA, the CDR3 is TGTGCCAGCAGCACCCGACGGGACTCTGGGGCCAACGTCCTGACTTTC. As protein: CASSTRRDSGANVLTF.